Below, 18 T cell receptor beta chains from the same sample are listed, as sequenced in a study of neoadjuvant anti-PD-1 for oral cavity cancer. Clones were read by immunoSEQ multiplex PCR, and TCRdb kept only the in-frame ones, dropping some. The data contain 75,000 to 100,000 clones, 70% to 85% of them seen just once; the ten biggest clones take up around 3.1%. The source was PBMCs, collected before nivolumab (anti-PD-1) treatment. The receptor source for this set is a person aged 35-80 years with oral cavity squamous cell carcinoma.

This chain links TRBV6-1 with TRBJ1-4; no reliable D call. V was cut by 11 bases and J by 4 bases, with 14 bases left in between. Germline-derived CDR1 and CDR2 are MNHNS and SASEGT. This CDR3 contains 13 residues. DNA for the CDR3: TGTGCCGGAAGGAGGCAGGATAATGAAAAACTGTTTTTT. This sequence encodes CAGRRQDNEKLFF.

This rearrangement joins TRBV2 to TRBJ2-7, with D maybe TRBD1 (6 bases). The V end was cut by 2 bases, the J end by 2 bases, with 19 bases between. This CDR3 has 17 amino acids. Looked up from germline, CDR1 is SNHLY and CDR2 is FYNNEI. The CDR3 region has the DNA TGTGCCAGCAGTGAATGGTTCCAGGTGGACAGAACCTACGAGCAGTACTTC. As protein: CASSEWFQVDRTYEQYF.

The rearrangement uses TRBV19 and TRBJ2-5, with D perhaps TRBD2 (5 bases). The V gene's germline CDR1 is LNHDA and CDR2 SQIVND (reference sequence). The V end lost 8 bases, the J end lost 5 bases, and 18 bases lay between the germline ends. The CDR3 has 14 amino acids. This CDR3 is CASGKSGVGETQYF. The CDR3, as DNA: TGTGCCAGTGGAAAGAGCGGTGTGGGCGAGACCCAGTACTTC.

The chain is built from TRBV19 and TRBJ1-5; 10 nucleotides align to TRBD1. J was trimmed by 6 bases and V by 7 bases; bases with no gene match: 15. From germline, CDR1 is LNHDA and CDR2 SQIVND (reference sequence). The CDR3 covers 17 residues. The CDR3 DNA reads as TGTGCCAGTATTCTTTTGTACCCGGGACAGGGGAGTCAGCCCCAGCATTTT. It encodes CASILLYPGQGSQPQHF.

This rearrangement joins TRBV11-2 to TRBJ2-3; 8 bases match TRBD2. Germline V gives CDR1 SGHAT, CDR2 FQNNGV. CDR3 size: 15 residues. Trimming cost V 7 bases and J 2 bases; bases outside gene matches: 8. The CDR3 protein is CASTGVAGNTDTQYF. The CDR3 coding sequence is TGTGCCAGCACCGGGGTAGCGGGGAACACAGATACGCAGTATTTT.

The genes are TRBV10-3 and TRBJ2-7; D might be TRBD2 (6 bases). The length of the CDR3 is 15 residues. V lost 0 bases and J lost 0, with 9 bases in between. Germline values: CDR1 ENHRY, CDR2 SYGVKD. CDR3: CAISESSGNSYEQYF. CDR3 sequence (DNA): TGTGCCATCAGTGAGTCTAGCGGTAACTCCTACGAGCAGTACTTC.

The gene calls are TRBV6-6 and TRBJ2-3; D might be TRBD2 (6 bases). Germline loops: CDR1 MNHNY, CDR2 SVGAGI (reference sequence). This CDR3 is 16 amino acids long. V lost 6 bases to trimming and J lost 0 bases, with 16 bases between them. CDR3 in amino acids: CASRQLARTSTDTQYF. The CDR3, as DNA: TGTGCCAGCAGGCAGCTAGCGCGAACTAGCACAGATACGCAGTATTTT.

This clone showed up just once. The V call is TRBV10-3, the J call TRBJ2-6; D remains ambiguous. The CDR3 extends over 18 amino acids. V lost 7 bases and J 3 bases, leaving 22 bases between the germline ends. Germline V gene lookup returns CDR1 ENHRY and CDR2 SYGVKD. The CDR3 sequence: CAIKGVSGLGYGANVLTF. DNA for the CDR3: TGTGCCATCAAAGGAGTTAGTGGGCTCGGATATGGGGCCAACGTCCTGACTTTC.

In DNA form, the CDR3 reads TGTGCCAGCAGCTTTGGAGACAGCACATATGGCTACACCTTC. Translated: CASSFGDSTYGYTF. The chain is built from TRBV5-5 and TRBJ1-2, with a weak D call TRBD1 (5 bases). Germline lookup yields CDR1 SGHKS and CDR2 YYEKEE (reference sequence). V was pared by 2 bases and J by 5 bases, with 13 bases between. The CDR3 totals 14 residues. Combining the CDR3 with reference TRBV5-5 and TRBJ1-2 gives the whole variable domain DAGVTQSPTHLIKTRGQQVTLRCSPISGHKSVSWYQQVLGQGPQFIFQYYEKEERGRGNFPDRFSARQFPNYSSELNVNALLLGDSALYLCASSFGDSTYGYTFGSGTRLTVV.

The genes are TRBV30 and TRBJ2-2; D is perhaps TRBD1 (5 bases). CDR1 GTSNPN and CDR2 SVGIG come from the germline V gene (reference sequence). There are 14 residues in the CDR3. V was cut by 1 base and J by 6 bases, with 12 bases left in between. CDR3 bases: TGTGCCTGGAGTGCTAGGGGTCGGGCCGGGGAGCTGTTTTTT. It codes for CAWSARGRAGELFF.

This clone showed up just a few times. This chain connects TRBV27 to TRBJ1-5; D not resolved. The CDR3 is made up of 15 amino acids. Germline V gene sequence: CDR1 MNHEY, CDR2 SMNVEV (reference sequence). Between the trimmed V and J ends, which lost 6 bases and 2 bases, there was a span of 14 bases. The CDR3 region is CASRGGLVGNQPQHF. CDR3 sequence (DNA): TGTGCCAGCAGAGGAGGGTTGGTGGGCAATCAGCCCCAGCATTTT.

This sequence joins TRBV7-9 and TRBJ1-4, with TRBD1 matching 11 bases. In germline, CDR1 is SEHNR, CDR2 FQNEAQ (reference sequence). The trim removed 5 bases at V and 7 bases at J, leaving 6 bases unmatched. The CDR3 runs 15 residues. CDR3 sequence: CASSGSGQGVEKLFF. CDR3 bases: TGTGCCAGCAGCGGTTCGGGACAGGGGGTTGAAAAACTGTTTTTT.

The chain carries TRBV6-1 and TRBJ2-2, with D maybe TRBD1 (6 bases). V was trimmed by 3 bases and J by 6 bases, leaving 14 bases between them. Germline CDR1 reads MNHNS; CDR2 reads SASEGT. The length of the CDR3 is 15 residues. The CDR3 reads CASSEETSGAGELFF. DNA of the CDR3: TGTGCCAGCAGTGAGGAGACCTCAGGGGCCGGGGAGCTGTTTTTT.

This chain links TRBV2 with TRBJ1-5; D gene unclear. This CDR3 comprises 15 residues. Germline lookup yields CDR1 SNHLY and CDR2 FYNNEI. Deletions cut 4 bases from V and 2 bases from J, with 12 bases between. The CDR3 is CASSGPPGGNQPQHF. CDR3 DNA: TGTGCCAGCAGTGGGCCCCCAGGCGGCAATCAGCCCCAGCATTTT.

The CDR3 sequence: CASSPGRAETQYF. The CDR3, as DNA: TGTGCCAGTAGTCCCGGCCGGGCGGAGACCCAGTACTTC. The chain joins TRBV19 to TRBJ2-5; D not certain. This CDR3 spans 13 amino acids. Trimming left V 5 bases short and J 5 bases short, with 12 bases between. In germline, CDR1 is LNHDA, CDR2 SQIVND (reference sequence). Variable domain in full (rest from reference TRBV19 and TRBJ2-5): DGGITQSPKYLFRKEGQNVTLSCEQNLNHDAMYWYRQDPGQGLRLIYYSQIVNDFQKGDIAEGYSVSREKKESFPLTVTSAQKNPTAFYLCASSPGRAETQYFGPGTRLLVL.

The V call is TRBV5-1, the J call TRBJ2-2; D not certain. The CDR3 is made up of 15 amino acids. Germline V gene data show CDR1 as SGHRS and CDR2 as YFSETQ. V shed 5 bases and J shed 0 bases, with 11 bases lying between them. The chain's CDR3 is CASSLSVSNTGELFF. The CDR3 nucleotides are TGCGCCAGCAGTCTGAGCGTTTCGAACACCGGGGAGCTGTTTTTT.

The CDR3 reads CASSVGGRSNTGELFF. For the CDR3, the DNA is TGTGCCAGCAGCGTAGGCGGGAGGTCGAACACCGGGGAGCTGTTTTTT. V and J are TRBV9 and TRBJ2-2; TRBD2 matches at 8 bases. The V gene end was trimmed by 0 bases and the J gene end by 0 bases; junction bases not matched to a gene: 1. CDR1 is SGDLS, CDR2 YYNGEE, per germline. The CDR3 loop spans 16 amino acids. Variable domain in full (rest from reference TRBV9 and TRBJ2-2): DSGVTQTPKHLITATGQRVTLRCSPRSGDLSVYWYQQSLDQGLQFLIQYYNGEERAKGNILERFSAQQFPDLHSELNLSSLELGDSALYFCASSVGGRSNTGELFFGEGSRLTVL.

This clone was detected only a few times. This chain links TRBV5-6 with TRBJ2-7; D is undetermined. Trimming stripped 2 bases from V and 3 bases from J, with 12 bases between. CDR3 length: 14 residues. CDR1 is SGHDT and CDR2 is YYEEEE in the germline V gene. CDR3 coding DNA: TGTGCCAGCAGCTTAGGTCAAACAATCTACGAGCAGTACTTC. This sequence encodes CASSLGQTIYEQYF.